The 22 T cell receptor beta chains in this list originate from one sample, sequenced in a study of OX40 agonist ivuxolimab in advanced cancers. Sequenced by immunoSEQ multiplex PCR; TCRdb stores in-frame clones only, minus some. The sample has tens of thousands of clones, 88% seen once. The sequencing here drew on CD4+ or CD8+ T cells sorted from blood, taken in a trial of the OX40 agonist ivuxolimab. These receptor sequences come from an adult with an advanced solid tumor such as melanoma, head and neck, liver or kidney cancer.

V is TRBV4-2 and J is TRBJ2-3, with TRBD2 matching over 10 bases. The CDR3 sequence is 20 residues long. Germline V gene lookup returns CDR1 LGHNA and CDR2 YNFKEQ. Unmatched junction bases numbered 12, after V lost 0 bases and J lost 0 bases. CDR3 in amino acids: CASSQDSGSGRIGSTDTQYF. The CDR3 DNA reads TGTGCCAGCAGCCAAGATTCGGGTAGCGGGAGGATTGGTAGCACAGATACGCAGTATTTT.

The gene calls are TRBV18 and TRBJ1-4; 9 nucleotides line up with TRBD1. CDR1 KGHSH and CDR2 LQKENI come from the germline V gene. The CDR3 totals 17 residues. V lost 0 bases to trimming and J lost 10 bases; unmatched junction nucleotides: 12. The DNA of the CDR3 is TGTGCCAGCTCACCACCCGAGGGACAGGGATCAGGGGGAAAACTGTTTTTT. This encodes CASSPPEGQGSGGKLFF.

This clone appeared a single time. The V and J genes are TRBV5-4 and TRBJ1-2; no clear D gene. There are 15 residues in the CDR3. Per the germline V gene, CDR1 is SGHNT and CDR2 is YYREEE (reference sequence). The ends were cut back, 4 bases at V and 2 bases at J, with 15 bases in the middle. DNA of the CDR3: TGTGCCAGCAGCCTCACAAACAGCCGAAACTATGGCTACACCTTC. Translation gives CASSLTNSRNYGYTF.

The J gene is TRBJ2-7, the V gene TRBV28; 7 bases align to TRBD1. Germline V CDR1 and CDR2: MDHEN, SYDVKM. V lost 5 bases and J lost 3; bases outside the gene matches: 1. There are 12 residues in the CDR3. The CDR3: CASSRDSYEQYF. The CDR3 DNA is TGTGCCAGCAGTAGGGACAGCTACGAGCAGTACTTC. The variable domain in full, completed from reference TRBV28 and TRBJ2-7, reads DVKVTQSSRYLVKRTGEKVFLECVQDMDHENMFWYRQDPGLGLRLIYFSYDVKMKEKGDIPEGYSVSREKKERFSLILESASTNQTSMYLCASSRDSYEQYFGPGTRLTVT.

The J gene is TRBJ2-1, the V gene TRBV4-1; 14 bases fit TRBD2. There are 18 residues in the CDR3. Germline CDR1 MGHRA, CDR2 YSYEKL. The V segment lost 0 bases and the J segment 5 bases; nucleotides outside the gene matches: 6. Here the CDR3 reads CASSQDPPGLAGDNEQFF. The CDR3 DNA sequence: TGCGCCAGCAGCCAAGATCCACCGGGACTAGCGGGAGACAATGAGCAGTTCTTC.

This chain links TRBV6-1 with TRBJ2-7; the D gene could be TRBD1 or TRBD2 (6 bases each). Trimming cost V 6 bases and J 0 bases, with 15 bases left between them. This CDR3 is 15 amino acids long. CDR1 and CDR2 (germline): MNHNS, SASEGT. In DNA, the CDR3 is TGTGCCAGCAGCCACCAAGGGGGGACCTCCTACGAGCAGTACTTC. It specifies CASSHQGGTSYEQYF.

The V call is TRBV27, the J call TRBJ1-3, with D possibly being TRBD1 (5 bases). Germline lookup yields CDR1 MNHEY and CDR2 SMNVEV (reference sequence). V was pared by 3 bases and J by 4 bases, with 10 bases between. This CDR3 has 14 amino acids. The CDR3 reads CASSLSGGGNTIYF. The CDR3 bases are TGTGCCAGCAGTTTGTCGGGGGGGGGAAACACCATATATTTT.

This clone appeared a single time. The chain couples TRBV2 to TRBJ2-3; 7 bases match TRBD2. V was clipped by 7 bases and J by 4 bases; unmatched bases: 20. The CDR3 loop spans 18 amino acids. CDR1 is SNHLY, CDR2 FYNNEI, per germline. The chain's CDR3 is CASTDNRGGRGAADTQYF. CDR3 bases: TGTGCCAGCACCGACAACCGCGGGGGACGAGGGGCCGCAGATACGCAGTATTTT.

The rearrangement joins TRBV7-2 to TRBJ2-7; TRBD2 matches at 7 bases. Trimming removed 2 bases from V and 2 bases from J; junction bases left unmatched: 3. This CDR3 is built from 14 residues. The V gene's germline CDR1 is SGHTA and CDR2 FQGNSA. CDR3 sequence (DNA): TGTGCCAGCAGCTTATACACTAGCGCCTACGAGCAGTACTTC. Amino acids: CASSLYTSAYEQYF. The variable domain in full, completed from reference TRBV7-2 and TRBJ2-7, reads GAGVSQSPSNKVTEKGKDVELRCDPISGHTALYWYRQSLGQGLEFLIYFQGNSAPDKSGLPSDRFSAERTGGSVSTLTIQRTQQEDSAVYLCASSLYTSAYEQYFGPGTRLTVT.

CDR3 sequence: CASSQVELGHEQYF. The CDR3 DNA reads TGTGCCAGCAGCCAAGTTGAGTTAGGCCACGAGCAGTACTTC. The V gene is TRBV4-2, the J gene TRBJ2-7; D remains ambiguous. Trimming stripped 1 base from V and 5 bases from J, with 12 bases between. CDR1 is LGHNA, CDR2 YNFKEQ, per germline. There are 14 residues in the CDR3.

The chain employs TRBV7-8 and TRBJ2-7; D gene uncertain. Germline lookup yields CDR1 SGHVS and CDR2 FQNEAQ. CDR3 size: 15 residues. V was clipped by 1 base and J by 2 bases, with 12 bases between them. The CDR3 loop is CASSLGGHRAYEQYF. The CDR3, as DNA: TGTGCCAGCAGCTTAGGTGGCCACAGAGCCTACGAGCAGTACTTC.

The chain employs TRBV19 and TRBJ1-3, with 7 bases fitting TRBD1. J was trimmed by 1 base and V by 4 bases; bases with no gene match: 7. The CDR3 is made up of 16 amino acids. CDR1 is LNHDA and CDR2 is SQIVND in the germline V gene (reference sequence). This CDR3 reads CASSTTGQDSGNTIYF. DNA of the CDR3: TGTGCCAGTAGTACGACAGGGCAGGATTCTGGAAACACCATATATTTT.

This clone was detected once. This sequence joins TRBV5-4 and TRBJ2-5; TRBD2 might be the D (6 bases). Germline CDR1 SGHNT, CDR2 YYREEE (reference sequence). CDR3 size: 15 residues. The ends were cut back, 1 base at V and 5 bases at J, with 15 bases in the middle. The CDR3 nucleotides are TGTGCCAGCAGCTTGTCTTCAGCGGCGGGGGAGACCCAGTACTTC. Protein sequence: CASSLSSAAGETQYF.

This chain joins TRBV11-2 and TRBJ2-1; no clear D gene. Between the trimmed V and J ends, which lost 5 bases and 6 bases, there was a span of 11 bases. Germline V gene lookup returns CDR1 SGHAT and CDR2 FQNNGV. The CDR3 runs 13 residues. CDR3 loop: CASSRSNGNEQFF. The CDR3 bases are TGTGCCAGCAGCCGGAGTAATGGCAATGAGCAGTTCTTC.

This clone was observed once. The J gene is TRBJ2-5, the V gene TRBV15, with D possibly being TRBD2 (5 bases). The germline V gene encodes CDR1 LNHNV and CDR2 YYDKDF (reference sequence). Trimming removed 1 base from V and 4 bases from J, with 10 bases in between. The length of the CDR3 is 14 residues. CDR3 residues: CATSRALATETQYF. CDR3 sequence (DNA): TGTGCCACCAGCAGAGCCCTAGCCACAGAGACCCAGTACTTC.

This chain's CDR3 is CASSLSGVSSYNEQFF. As DNA, the CDR3 is TGTGCCAGCAGCTTATCAGGGGTGAGCTCCTACAATGAGCAGTTCTTC. V gene TRBV7-2 combines with J gene TRBJ2-1; D may be TRBD1 (6 bases). The CDR3 length is 16 residues. Germline V CDR1 and CDR2: SGHTA, FQGNSA. V was shortened by 2 bases and J by 0 bases, with 11 bases between the two germline ends.

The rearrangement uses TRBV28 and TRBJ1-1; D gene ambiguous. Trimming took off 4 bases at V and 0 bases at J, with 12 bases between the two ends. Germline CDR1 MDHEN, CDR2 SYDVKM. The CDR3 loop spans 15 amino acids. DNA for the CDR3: TGTGCCAGCAGTTCTTGGACCGAAATGAACACTGAAGCTTTCTTT. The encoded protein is CASSSWTEMNTEAFF.

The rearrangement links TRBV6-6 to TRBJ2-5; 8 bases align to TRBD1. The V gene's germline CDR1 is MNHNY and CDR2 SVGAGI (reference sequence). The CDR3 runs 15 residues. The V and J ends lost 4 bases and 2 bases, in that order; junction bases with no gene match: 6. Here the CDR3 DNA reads TGTGCCAGCAGTTTCGGACAGGGTGGGCAAGAGACCCAGTACTTC. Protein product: CASSFGQGGQETQYF.

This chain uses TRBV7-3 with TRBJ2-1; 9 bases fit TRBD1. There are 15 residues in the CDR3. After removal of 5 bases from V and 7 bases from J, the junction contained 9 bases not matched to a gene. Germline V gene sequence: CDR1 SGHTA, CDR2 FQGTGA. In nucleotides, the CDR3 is TGTGCCAGCAGCCGTACAGGGGGCGCGTATAATGAGCAGTTCTTC. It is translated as CASSRTGGAYNEQFF.

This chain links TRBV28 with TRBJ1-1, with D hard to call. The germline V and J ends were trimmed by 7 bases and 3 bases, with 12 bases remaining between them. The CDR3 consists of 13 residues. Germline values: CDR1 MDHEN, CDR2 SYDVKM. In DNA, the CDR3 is TGTGCCAGCATTCGGGGTGGGGACACTGAAGCTTTCTTT. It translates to CASIRGGDTEAFF. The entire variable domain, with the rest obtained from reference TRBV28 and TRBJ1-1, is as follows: DVKVTQSSRYLVKRTGEKVFLECVQDMDHENMFWYRQDPGLGLRLIYFSYDVKMKEKGDIPEGYSVSREKKERFSLILESASTNQTSMYLCASIRGGDTEAFFGQGTRLTVV.

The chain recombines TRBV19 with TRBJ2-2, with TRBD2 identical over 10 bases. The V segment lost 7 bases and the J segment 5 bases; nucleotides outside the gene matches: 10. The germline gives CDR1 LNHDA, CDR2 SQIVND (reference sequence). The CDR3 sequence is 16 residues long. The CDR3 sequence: CASKRGLAGVTGELFF. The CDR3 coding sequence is TGTGCCAGTAAGAGGGGCCTAGCGGGAGTGACCGGGGAGCTGTTTTTT.

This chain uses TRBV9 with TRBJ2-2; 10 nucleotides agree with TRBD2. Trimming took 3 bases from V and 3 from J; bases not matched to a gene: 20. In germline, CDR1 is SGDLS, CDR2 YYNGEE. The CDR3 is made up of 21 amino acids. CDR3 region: CASSASKRWASGSRHTGELFF. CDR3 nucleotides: TGTGCCAGCAGCGCCTCCAAAAGGTGGGCTAGCGGGAGTAGACACACCGGGGAGCTGTTTTTT.